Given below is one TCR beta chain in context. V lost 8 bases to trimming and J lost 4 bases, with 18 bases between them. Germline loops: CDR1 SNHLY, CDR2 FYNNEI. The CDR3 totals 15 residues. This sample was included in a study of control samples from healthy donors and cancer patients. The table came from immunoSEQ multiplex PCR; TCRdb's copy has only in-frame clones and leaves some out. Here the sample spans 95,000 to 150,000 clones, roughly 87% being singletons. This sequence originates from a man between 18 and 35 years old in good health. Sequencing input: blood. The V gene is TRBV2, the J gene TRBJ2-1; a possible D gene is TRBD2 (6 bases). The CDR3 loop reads CASGGFSGAYNEQFF. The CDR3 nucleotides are TGTGCCAGCGGGGGGTTTAGCGGAGCGTACAATGAGCAGTTCTTC.